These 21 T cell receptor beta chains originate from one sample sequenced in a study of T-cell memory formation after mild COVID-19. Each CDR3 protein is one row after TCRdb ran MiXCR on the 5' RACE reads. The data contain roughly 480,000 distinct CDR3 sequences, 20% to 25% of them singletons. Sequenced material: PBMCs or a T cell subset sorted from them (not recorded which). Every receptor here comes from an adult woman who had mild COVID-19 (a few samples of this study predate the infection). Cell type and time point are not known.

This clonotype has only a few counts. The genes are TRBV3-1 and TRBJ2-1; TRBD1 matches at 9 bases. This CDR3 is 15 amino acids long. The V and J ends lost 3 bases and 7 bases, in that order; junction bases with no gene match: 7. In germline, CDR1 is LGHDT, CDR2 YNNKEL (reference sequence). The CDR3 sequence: CASSQPGQGVNEQFF. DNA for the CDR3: TGTGCCAGCAGCCAGCCGGGACAGGGAGTGAATGAGCAGTTCTTC.

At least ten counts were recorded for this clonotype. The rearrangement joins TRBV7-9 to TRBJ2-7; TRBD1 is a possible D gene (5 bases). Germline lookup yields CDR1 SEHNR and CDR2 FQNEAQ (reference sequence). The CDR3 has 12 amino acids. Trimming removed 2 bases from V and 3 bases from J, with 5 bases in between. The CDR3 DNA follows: TGTGCCAGCAGCTTACAGGGCTACGAGCAGTACTTC. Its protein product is CASSLQGYEQYF.

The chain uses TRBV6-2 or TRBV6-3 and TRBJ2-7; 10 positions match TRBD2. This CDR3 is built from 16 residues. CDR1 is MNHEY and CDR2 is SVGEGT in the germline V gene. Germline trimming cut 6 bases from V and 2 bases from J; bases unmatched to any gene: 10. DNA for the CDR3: TGTGCCAGCAGCCCAGCATGGACTAGCGGAACCTACGAGCAGTACTTC. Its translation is CASSPAWTSGTYEQYF.

The CDR3 region is CASSLTRADRPFF. DNA for the CDR3: TGTGCCAGCAGCTTAACTCGGGCAGACCGGCCGTTCTTC. The gene calls are TRBV7-3 and TRBJ2-1; D is uncertain. The CDR3 loop spans 13 amino acids. The germline gives CDR1 SGHTA, CDR2 FQGTGA. V lost 0 bases and J 15 bases, leaving 15 bases between the germline ends.

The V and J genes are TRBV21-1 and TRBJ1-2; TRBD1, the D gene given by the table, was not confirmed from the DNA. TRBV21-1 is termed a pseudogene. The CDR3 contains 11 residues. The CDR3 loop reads CASRPRAGYTF. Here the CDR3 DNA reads TGTGCCAGCAGGCCCAGGGCTGGCTACACCTTC.

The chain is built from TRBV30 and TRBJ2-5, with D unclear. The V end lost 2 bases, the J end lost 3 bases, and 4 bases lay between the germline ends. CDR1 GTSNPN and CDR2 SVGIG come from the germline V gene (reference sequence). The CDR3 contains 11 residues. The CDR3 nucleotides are TGTGCCTGGAGTACCAAAGAGACCCAGTACTTC. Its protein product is CAWSTKETQYF.

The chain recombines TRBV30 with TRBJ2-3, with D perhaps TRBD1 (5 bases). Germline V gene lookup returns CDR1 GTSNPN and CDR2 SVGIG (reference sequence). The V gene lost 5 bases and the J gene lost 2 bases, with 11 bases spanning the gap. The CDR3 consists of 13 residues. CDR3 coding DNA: TGTGCCTGGGCAGGGCACAACACAGATACGCAGTATTTT. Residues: CAWAGHNTDTQYF. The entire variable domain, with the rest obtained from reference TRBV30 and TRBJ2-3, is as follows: SQTIHQWPATLVQPVGSPLSLECTVEGTSNPNLYWYRQAAGRGLQLLFYSVGIGQISSEVPQNLSASRPQDRQFILSSKKLLLSDSGFYLCAWAGHNTDTQYFGPGTRLTVL.

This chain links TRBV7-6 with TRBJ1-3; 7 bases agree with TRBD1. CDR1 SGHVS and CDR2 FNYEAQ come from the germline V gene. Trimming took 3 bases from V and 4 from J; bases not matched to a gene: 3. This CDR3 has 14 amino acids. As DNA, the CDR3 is TGTGCCAGCAGCTTCGGGACAGCAGGAAACACCATATATTTT. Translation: CASSFGTAGNTIYF.

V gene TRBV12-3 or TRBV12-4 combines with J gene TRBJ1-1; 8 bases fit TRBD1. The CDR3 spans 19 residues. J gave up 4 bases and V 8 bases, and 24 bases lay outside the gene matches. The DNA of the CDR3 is TGTGCCAGCGCCATTGAAAGTGGCAGGGGGCCTGTAGGCTTCACTGAAGCTTTCTTT. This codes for CASAIESGRGPVGFTEAFF.

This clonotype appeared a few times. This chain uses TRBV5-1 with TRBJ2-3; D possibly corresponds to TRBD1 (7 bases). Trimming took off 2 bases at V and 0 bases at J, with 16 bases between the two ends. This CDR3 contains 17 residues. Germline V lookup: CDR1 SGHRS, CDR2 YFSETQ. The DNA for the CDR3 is TGCGCCAGCAGCTTCGTCACAGGGGACTCGAGCACAGATACGCAGTATTTT. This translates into CASSFVTGDSSTDTQYF.

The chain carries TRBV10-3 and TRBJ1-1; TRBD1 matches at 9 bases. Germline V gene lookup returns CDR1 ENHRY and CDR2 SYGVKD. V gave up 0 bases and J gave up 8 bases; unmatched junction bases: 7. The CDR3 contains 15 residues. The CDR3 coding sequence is TGTGCCATCAGTGAGTCCACAGGGGGCTTGCCGGAAGCTTTCTTT. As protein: CAISESTGGLPEAFF.

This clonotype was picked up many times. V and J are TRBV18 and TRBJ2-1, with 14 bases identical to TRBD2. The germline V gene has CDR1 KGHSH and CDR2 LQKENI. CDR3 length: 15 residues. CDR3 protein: CASSPGLAGGNEQFF. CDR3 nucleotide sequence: TGTGCTAGCAGCCCAGGACTAGCGGGAGGAAATGAGCAGTTCTTC.

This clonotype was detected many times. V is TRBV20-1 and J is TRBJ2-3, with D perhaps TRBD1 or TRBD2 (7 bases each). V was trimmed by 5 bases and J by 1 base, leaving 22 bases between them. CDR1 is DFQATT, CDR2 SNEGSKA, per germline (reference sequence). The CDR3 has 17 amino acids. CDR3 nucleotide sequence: TGCAGTGCTTCAGGGGGGGACTCGACTAGCCGCACAGATACGCAGTATTTT. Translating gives CSASGGDSTSRTDTQYF.

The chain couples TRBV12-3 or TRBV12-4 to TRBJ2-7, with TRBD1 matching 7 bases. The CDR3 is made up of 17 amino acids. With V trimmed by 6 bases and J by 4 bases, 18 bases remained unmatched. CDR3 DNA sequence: TGTGCCAGCAGCCTCGGTCCAAACCGGGACAGCTCTTACGAGCAGTACTTC. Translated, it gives CASSLGPNRDSSYEQYF.

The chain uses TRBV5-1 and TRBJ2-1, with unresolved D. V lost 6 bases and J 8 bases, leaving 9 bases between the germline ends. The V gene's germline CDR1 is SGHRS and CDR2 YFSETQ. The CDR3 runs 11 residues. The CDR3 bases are TGCGCCAGCAATGGTGGGGATGAGCAGTTCTTC. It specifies CASNGGDEQFF. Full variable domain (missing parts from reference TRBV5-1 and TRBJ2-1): KAGVTQTPRYLIKTRGQQVTLSCSPISGHRSVSWYQQTPGQGLQFLFEYFSETQRNKGNFPGRFSGRQFSNSRSEMNVSTLELGDSALYLCASNGGDEQFFGPGTRLTVL.

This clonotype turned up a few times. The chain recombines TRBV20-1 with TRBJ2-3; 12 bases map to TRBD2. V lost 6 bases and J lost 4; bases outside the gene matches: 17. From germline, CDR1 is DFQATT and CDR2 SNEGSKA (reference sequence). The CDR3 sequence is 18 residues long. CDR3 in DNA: TGCAGTGCCGGGGCCCCCTCATGGCTAGCGGGGGGGGCAGATACGCAGTATTTT. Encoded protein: CSAGAPSWLAGGADTQYF.

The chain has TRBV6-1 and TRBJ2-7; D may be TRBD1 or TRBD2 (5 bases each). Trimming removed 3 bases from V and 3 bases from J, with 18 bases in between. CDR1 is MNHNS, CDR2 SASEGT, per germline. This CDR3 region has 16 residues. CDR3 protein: CASSDWGSTLVYEQYF. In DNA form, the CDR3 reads TGTGCCAGCAGTGATTGGGGGAGTACGTTGGTCTACGAGCAGTACTTC.

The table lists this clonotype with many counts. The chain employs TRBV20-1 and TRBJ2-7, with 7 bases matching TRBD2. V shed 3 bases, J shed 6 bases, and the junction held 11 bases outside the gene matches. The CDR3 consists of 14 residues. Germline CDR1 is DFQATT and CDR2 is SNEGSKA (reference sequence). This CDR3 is CSASPGLGRGEQYF. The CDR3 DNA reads TGCAGTGCTAGTCCAGGACTAGGTCGAGGCGAGCAGTACTTC.

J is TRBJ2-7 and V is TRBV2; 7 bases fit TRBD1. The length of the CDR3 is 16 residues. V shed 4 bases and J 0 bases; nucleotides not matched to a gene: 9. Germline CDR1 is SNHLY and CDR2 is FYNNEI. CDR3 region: CASSANRQGASYEQYF. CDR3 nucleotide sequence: TGTGCCAGCAGTGCAAATCGACAGGGTGCCTCCTACGAGCAGTACTTC.

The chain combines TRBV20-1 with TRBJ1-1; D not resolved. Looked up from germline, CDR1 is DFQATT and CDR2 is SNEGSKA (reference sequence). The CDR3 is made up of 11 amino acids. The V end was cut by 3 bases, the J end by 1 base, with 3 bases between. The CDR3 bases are TGCAGTGCTAGCGAGAACACTGAAGCTTTCTTT. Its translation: CSASENTEAFF.

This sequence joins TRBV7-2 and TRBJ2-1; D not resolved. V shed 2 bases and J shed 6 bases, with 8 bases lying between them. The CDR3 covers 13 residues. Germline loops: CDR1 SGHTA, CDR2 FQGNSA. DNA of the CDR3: TGTGCCAGCAGCTTAAATCGCGGCAATGAGCAGTTCTTC. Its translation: CASSLNRGNEQFF.